A single sample gave rise to the 7 T cell receptor beta chains below, sequenced in a study of cytomegalovirus exposure and HLA in healthy donors. The PCR was carried out with 60 Vbeta primers and 13 Jbeta primers. Here immunoSEQ multiplex PCR was the method, and the copy in TCRdb shows in-frame clones only, minus some. The data contain approximately 85,000 clones, 80% of them singletons. Sequencing used PBMCs. The receptors stem from a man in his fifties or sixties in good health and CMV-seropositive.

J is TRBJ2-7 and V is TRBV11-2, with D maybe TRBD2 (6 bases). V lost 5 bases and J lost 2, with 10 bases in between. This CDR3 spans 13 amino acids. The germline gives CDR1 SGHAT, CDR2 FQNNGV. CDR3 region: CASSRGRPYEQYF. CDR3 sequence (DNA): TGTGCCAGCAGCCGGGGGAGACCCTACGAGCAGTACTTC.

The chain combines TRBV7-8 with TRBJ2-5; D not certain. Matching the DNA end better, TRBJ2-7 makes the J call doubtful. The CDR3 loop spans 15 amino acids. Germline assignment: CDR1 SGHVS and CDR2 FQNEAQ. Here the CDR3 DNA reads TGTGCCAGCAGCTTAGGTCCCTCGCCTACCTACGAGCAGTACTTC. Translated, it gives CASSLGPSPTYEQYF.

The V and J genes are TRBV19 and TRBJ1-1; 7 bases fit TRBD1. J was trimmed by 5 bases and V by 7 bases; bases with no gene match: 7. The CDR3 totals 13 residues. Germline assignment: CDR1 LNHDA and CDR2 SQIVND (reference sequence). CDR3 DNA: TGTGCCAGTACCATAGGGGGCTGGACTGAAGCTTTCTTT. This gives the protein CASTIGGWTEAFF.

The chain employs TRBV29-1 and TRBJ2-7; the D gene is possibly TRBD1 (5 bases). The V end was cut by 4 bases, the J end by 4 bases, with 14 bases between. Germline V gives CDR1 SQVTM, CDR2 ANQGSEA. The CDR3 spans 13 residues. The CDR3 DNA reads TGCAGCGTTGGAAAGGGGCGTGGGTACGAGCAGTACTTC. Its protein product is CSVGKGRGYEQYF.

In this sample, this clone turned up a few times. J is TRBJ1-1 and V is TRBV18, with D unresolved. CDR1 and CDR2 from the germline V gene are KGHSH and LQKENI. The V gene lost 2 bases and the J gene lost 4 bases, with 8 bases spanning the gap. The CDR3 runs to 13 residues. The CDR3 here is CASSPGGFTEAFF. CDR3 bases: TGTGCCAGCTCACCAGGCGGTTTCACTGAAGCTTTCTTT.

The chain combines TRBV6-1 with TRBJ1-2, with TRBD1 as a possible D gene (5 bases). The V gene lost 5 bases and the J gene lost 0 bases, with 13 bases spanning the gap. The germline V gene has CDR1 MNHNS and CDR2 SASEGT. This CDR3 is built from 15 residues. DNA of the CDR3: TGTGCCAGCAGTTGGAGGGGAGAGACTAACTATGGCTACACCTTC. Its protein product is CASSWRGETNYGYTF.

The chain couples TRBV5-1 to TRBJ2-7; D is perhaps TRBD1 (6 bases). Germline CDR1 and CDR2: SGHRS and YFSETQ. Trimming shortened V by 2 bases and J by 3 bases, and 9 bases separated the two germline ends. This CDR3 contains 13 residues. CDR3 coding DNA: TGCGCCAGCAGCTTAGGACAGTACTACGAGCAGTACTTC. It codes for CASSLGQYYEQYF.